Each of the 3 T cell receptor beta chains below was sequenced from the same sample in a study of persistence of HIV-infected CD4 T cells. The immunoSEQ assay was version 4, run in survey mode. Libraries were prepared by immunoSEQ multiplex PCR; TCRdb keeps only in-frame clonotypes and omits some of them. The sample lists 40,000 to 55,000 clones, approximately 90% occurring once. Anti-CD3/anti-CD28 beads served as a nonspecific positive control stimulus. CD4+ T cells upregulating both CD40 ligand and CD69 were sorted as responding cells. These TCRs are of unknown antigen specificity. Sequencing was performed on CD4+ T cells sorted from PBMCs after roughly 19-hour stimulation, taken from a patient who received antiretroviral therapy. The receptors stem from an adult woman with HIV who was CMV-seropositive.

J is TRBJ2-2 and V is TRBV24-1, with TRBD1 matching over 8 bases. The CDR3 runs to 16 residues. J gave up 2 bases and V 3 bases, and 4 bases lay outside the gene matches. The germline V gene has CDR1 KGHDR and CDR2 SFDVKD. The CDR3 DNA sequence: TGTGCCACCAGTGATCCCGGGACAGGCAACACCGGGGAGCTGTTTTTT. This gives the protein CATSDPGTGNTGELFF.

This rearrangement joins TRBV5-4 to TRBJ2-1, with 8 bases that match TRBD2. CDR1 and CDR2 (germline): SGHNT, YYREEE (reference sequence). The V segment lost 0 bases and the J segment 4 bases; nucleotides outside the gene matches: 3. CDR3 length equals 15 residues. In DNA form, the CDR3 reads TGTGCCAGCAGCTTGGCCGGGGGGGGTTACAATGAGCAGTTCTTC. The encoded protein is CASSLAGGGYNEQFF.

The chain employs TRBV6-2 or TRBV6-3 and TRBJ1-5; D ambiguous. The CDR3 loop spans 14 amino acids. Trimming shortened V by 4 bases and J by 3 bases, and 10 bases separated the two germline ends. Germline CDR1 reads MNHEY; CDR2 reads SVGEGT. CDR3: CASSLTALNQPQHF. The CDR3 DNA sequence: TGTGCCAGCAGTTTGACGGCCCTCAATCAGCCCCAGCATTTT.